Below are 21 T cell receptor beta chains sequenced from a single sample in a study of metastatic and nonmetastatic thyroid tumors. From the PCR reads, TCRdb re-called clones with MiXCR. The sample yields about 7,600 clones, roughly 30% seen once. Among the patients, none had received any treatment before thyroid surgery. The sample taken for sequencing was adjacent normal tissue. These receptor sequences come from a female donor with papillary thyroid cancer or a benign thyroid nodule (not recorded which). Some clones in this sample may be carry-over from other donors' samples.

This clone was picked up a small number of times. The CDR3 nucleotides are TGTGCCAGCAGCCTGGACAGGGGGATAGAAGGCTACACCTTC. Translation: CASSLDRGIEGYTF. The chain couples TRBV28 to TRBJ1-2, with 10 positions matching TRBD1. Germline V gene sequence: CDR1 MDHEN, CDR2 SYDVKM. There are 14 residues in the CDR3. Trimming cost V 6 bases and J 8 bases; bases outside gene matches: 9.

In regard to this clone: Mismatch with germline at one junction end may stem from a read error. In DNA form, the CDR3 reads TGTGCCGGCAGTCGGGGGGGAGGAGAGACCCAGTACTTC. Residues: CAGSRGGGETQYF. J is TRBJ2-5 and V is TRBV6-1; 8 bases are shared with TRBD2. This CDR3 is built from 13 residues. Germline V lookup: CDR1 MNHNS, CDR2 SASEGT.

Note on this clone: This specimen includes other DNA sequences encoding the same CDR3. The V call is TRBV19, the J call TRBJ1-5; 8 bases line up with TRBD1. J lost 1 base, V lost 5 bases, and 10 bases had no gene match. The CDR3 has 17 amino acids. CDR1 is LNHDA, CDR2 SQIVND, per germline (reference sequence). Here the CDR3 DNA reads TGTGCCAGTAGTCCCACAGGGGGGTATACGAGCAATCAGCCCCAGCATTTT. Its translation: CASSPTGGYTSNQPQHF.

The chain recombines TRBV20-1 with TRBJ2-7; 12 nucleotides match TRBD2. Germline-derived CDR1 and CDR2 are DFQATT and SNEGSKA (reference sequence). Trimming at V came to 6 bases and at J to 4 bases, leaving 13 bases not matched to a gene. The CDR3 is made up of 16 amino acids. For the CDR3, the DNA is TGCAGTGCCACCCTGCTCGGGACTAGCGGGTTTTACGAGCAGTACTTC. Amino acid sequence: CSATLLGTSGFYEQYF.

This clone was seen repeatedly, ten times or more. V usage is TRBV29-1 and J usage is TRBJ2-5; D is unclear. The V end was cut by 6 bases, the J end by 4 bases, with 15 bases between. The CDR3 loop spans 13 amino acids. Germline CDR1 reads SQVTM; CDR2 reads ANQGSEA. Here the CDR3 DNA reads TGCAGCGTACAAGGTATCGACTCAGAGACCCAGTACTTC. Its protein product is CSVQGIDSETQYF. The complete variable domain, with remaining parts taken from reference TRBV29-1 and TRBJ2-5, reads SAVISQKPSRDICQRGTSLTIQCQVDSQVTMMFWYRQQPGQSLTLIATANQGSEATYESGFVIDKFPISRPNLTFSTLTVSNMSPEDSSIYLCSVQGIDSETQYFGPGTRLLVL.

The table lists this clone with many counts. The chain uses TRBV15 and TRBJ1-4; no reliable D call. Trimming took 4 bases from V and 5 from J, leaving 8 bases between them. Per germline, CDR1 LNHNV and CDR2 YYDKDF (reference sequence). The length of the CDR3 is 13 residues. The CDR3, as DNA: TGTGCCACCAGCACCACGGCAAATGAAAAACTGTTTTTT. As protein: CATSTTANEKLFF.

Regarding this clone: Since a much larger clone is just one base distant, this may be a read error. The sample carries other DNA sequences with the same CDR3. The V call is TRBV3-1, the J call TRBJ2-1; 9 bases fit TRBD2. V was clipped by 6 bases and J by 2 bases; unmatched bases: 8. Germline V gives CDR1 LGHDT, CDR2 YNNKEL (reference sequence). This CDR3 has 16 residues. This CDR3 is CASSRLAGGTYNEQFF. The CDR3 DNA sequence: TGTGCCAGCAGTCGACTGGCGGGAGGGACCTACAATGAGCAGTTCTTC.

A note on this clone: This sample includes further DNA sequences coding for the same CDR3. This chain connects TRBV11-2 to TRBJ2-1; TRBD2 matches 8 bases. Germline V gives CDR1 SGHAT, CDR2 FQNNGV. CDR3 length: 15 amino acids. Unmatched junction bases numbered 15, after V lost 8 bases and J lost 9 bases. The CDR3 nucleotides read TGTGCCAGCTCCGGGGGGACCCCGGGAGGGGTTGAGCAGTTCTTC. Residues: CASSGGTPGGVEQFF.

The rearrangement links TRBV7-3 to TRBJ2-1; 14 nucleotides agree with TRBD2. The CDR3 consists of 17 residues. Trimming took 2 bases from V and 10 from J; bases not matched to a gene: 10. The germline V gene encodes CDR1 SGHTA and CDR2 FQGTGA. CDR3 sequence (DNA): TGTGCCAGCAGCTTAGGGCCGGGACTAGCGGGAGTTCGGGAGCAGTTCTTC. It specifies CASSLGPGLAGVREQFF.

The CDR3 here is CSAPSTSGSLNEQFF. The CDR3 bases are TGCAGTGCTCCTTCGACTAGCGGGAGTTTAAATGAGCAGTTCTTC. J is TRBJ2-1 and V is TRBV20-1; 12 bases align to TRBD2. V dropped 5 bases and J dropped 7; count of bases not matched to a gene: 9. The CDR3 sequence is 15 residues long. Germline CDR1 is DFQATT and CDR2 is SNEGSKA (reference sequence).

V gene TRBV6-1 combines with J gene TRBJ2-5; 11 bases fit TRBD2. The CDR3 loop spans 15 amino acids. V shed 7 bases and J 5 bases; nucleotides not matched to a gene: 9. Germline lookup yields CDR1 MNHNS and CDR2 SASEGT. CDR3 nucleotide sequence: TGTGCCAGCAATCTCATAGCGGGGGGGCAGGAGACCCAGTACTTC. As protein: CASNLIAGGQETQYF.

This clone counts as medium-sized. The chain uses TRBV19 and TRBJ2-2; D is tentatively TRBD1 or TRBD2 (5 bases each). This CDR3 comprises 14 residues. V lost 5 bases to trimming and J lost 1 base, with 8 bases between them. CDR1 and CDR2 from the germline V gene are LNHDA and SQIVND (reference sequence). CDR3 sequence (DNA): TGTGCCAGTAGTGTGGGGGAGAACACCGGGGAGCTGTTTTTT. As protein: CASSVGENTGELFF.

This clone was seen repeatedly, ten times or more. The chain carries TRBV6-4 and TRBJ2-7; the match to TRBD2 covers 16 bases. The CDR3 covers 20 residues. V was clipped by 8 bases and J by 3 bases; unmatched bases: 19. Germline V gene lookup returns CDR1 MRHNA and CDR2 SNTAGT. The CDR3 DNA sequence: TGTGCCAGCGGGGGACTAGCGGGAGGGCCAGGGAATATCTTTCACTACGAGCAGTACTTC. This translates into CASGGLAGGPGNIFHYEQYF.

This clone was counted a few times. CDR3 region: CASSLRQDPSNIQYF. Written as DNA, the CDR3 is TGTGCCAGCAGTTTGCGACAGGACCCTTCAAACATTCAGTACTTC. The rearrangement links TRBV12-3 or TRBV12-4 to TRBJ2-4; the D gene is possibly TRBD1 (6 bases). CDR3 length: 15 residues. Trimming removed 3 bases from V and 6 bases from J, with 15 bases in between.

This rearrangement joins TRBV19 to TRBJ2-1; D perhaps matches TRBD2 (7 bases). Trimming shortened V by 9 bases and J by 10 bases, and 28 bases separated the two germline ends. CDR3 length: 16 residues. CDR1 is LNHDA and CDR2 is SQIVND in the germline V gene (reference sequence). The CDR3 DNA follows: TGTGCCAGCGCCGCCGAACGGGACTTGACGGGGGGCGAGCAGTTCTTC. Encoded protein: CASAAERDLTGGEQFF.

This clone occurred many times. This chain connects TRBV7-3 to TRBJ2-2; no clear D gene. This CDR3 has 14 residues. Trimming took off 5 bases at V and 7 bases at J, with 14 bases between the two ends. Looked up from germline, CDR1 is SGHTA and CDR2 is FQGTGA. The DNA for the CDR3 is TGTGCCAGCAGCCGTGGCATGGATGTCGGGGAGCTGTTTTTT. This gives the protein CASSRGMDVGELFF. Drawing the rest from reference TRBV7-3 and TRBJ2-2, the complete variable domain is GAGVSQTPSNKVTEKGKYVELRCDPISGHTALYWYRQSLGQGPEFLIYFQGTGAADDSGLPNDRFFAVRPEGSVSTLKIQRTERGDSAVYLCASSRGMDVGELFFGEGSRLTVL.

This clone was observed a few times. The chain recombines TRBV7-3 with TRBJ2-1, with 7 bases lining up with TRBD1. This CDR3 has 15 amino acids. In germline, CDR1 is SGHTA, CDR2 FQGTGA. J was trimmed by 5 bases and V by 3 bases; bases with no gene match: 7. The CDR3 DNA sequence: TGTGCCAGCAGCTTCCGGCAGGGGGTAAACAATGAGCAGTTCTTC. Its protein product is CASSFRQGVNNEQFF.

The chain combines TRBV3-1 with TRBJ2-7, with 11 bases identical to TRBD2. CDR1 and CDR2 (germline): LGHDT, YNNKEL (reference sequence). The V gene end was trimmed by 0 bases and the J gene end by 2 bases; junction bases not matched to a gene: 12. CDR3 length: 19 residues. The CDR3, as DNA: TGTGCCAGCAGCCAAGATCCCCTAGCGGGAGGACCTATCCCCTACGAGCAGTACTTC. Translating gives CASSQDPLAGGPIPYEQYF.

The sample holds one count of this clone. J is TRBJ1-5 and V is TRBV19; no reliable D call. Germline V gives CDR1 LNHDA, CDR2 SQIVND (reference sequence). Trimming shortened V by 8 bases and J by 1 base, and 18 bases separated the two germline ends. This CDR3 region has 16 residues. The CDR3: CASSTVGYTSNQPQHF. The CDR3 nucleotides read TGTGCCAGTTCAACAGTGGGGTATACGAGCAATCAGCCCCAGCATTTT.

This clone was picked up a small number of times. The chain is built from TRBV6-1 and TRBJ2-1; D perhaps matches TRBD2 (7 bases). Germline V CDR1 and CDR2: MNHNS, SASEGT. The CDR3 is made up of 14 amino acids. With 8 bases removed from V and 7 bases from J, the gap between germline ends came to 18 bases. Here the CDR3 reads CASGGNEGGNEQFF. The DNA of the CDR3 is TGTGCCAGCGGTGGGAACGAGGGGGGGAATGAGCAGTTCTTC.

By share of the sample, this clone is medium-sized. The V and J genes are TRBV20-1 and TRBJ1-5; D unresolved. The germline V and J ends were trimmed by 5 bases and 0 bases, with 8 bases remaining between them. Germline V gives CDR1 DFQATT, CDR2 SNEGSKA (reference sequence). This CDR3 spans 13 amino acids. CDR3 in amino acids: CSAGPHSNQPQHF. Written as DNA, the CDR3 is TGCAGTGCTGGGCCCCATAGCAATCAGCCCCAGCATTTT.